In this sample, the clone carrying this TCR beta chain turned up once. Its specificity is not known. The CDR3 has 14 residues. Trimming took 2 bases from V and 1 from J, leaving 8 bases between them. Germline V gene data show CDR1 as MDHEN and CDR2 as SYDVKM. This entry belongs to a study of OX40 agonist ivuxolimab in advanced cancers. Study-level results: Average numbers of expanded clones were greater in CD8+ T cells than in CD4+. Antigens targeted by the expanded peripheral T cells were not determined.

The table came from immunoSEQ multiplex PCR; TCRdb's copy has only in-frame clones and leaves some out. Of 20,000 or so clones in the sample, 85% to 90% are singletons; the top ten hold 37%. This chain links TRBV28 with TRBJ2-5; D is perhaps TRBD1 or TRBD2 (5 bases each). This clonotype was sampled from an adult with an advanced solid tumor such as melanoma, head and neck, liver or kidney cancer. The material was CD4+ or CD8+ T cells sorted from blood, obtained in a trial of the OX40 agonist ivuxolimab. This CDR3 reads CASSLRGAQETQYF. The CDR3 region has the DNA TGTGCCAGCAGTTTAAGGGGAGCCCAAGAGACCCAGTACTTC.